This TCR beta chain was retrieved from a study of low-dose radiotherapy and immunotherapy resistance in tumors. For the study at large: Per fraction, Cohort 1 was given 0.5 Gy every 2 weeks, for a total of 6.5 Gy. Every two weeks, cyclophosphamide 200 mg/m2 was infused one day before radiation plus immunotherapy.

The CDR3 runs to 15 residues. Trimming removed 5 bases at V and 10 bases at J, with 18 bases between. This clonotype was picked up many times. Time point indicated: before trial treatment. Donors were treated with nivolumab, ipilimumab, aspirin, and low-dose cyclophosphamide and radiotherapy. Tumors of eligible patients were advanced, solid and lacking tumor-infiltrating lymphocytes. Gene-specific TRAV and TRBV primers were used for first-strand cDNA, covering alpha and beta chains. The TCRs were subjected to amplification over approximately 19 PCR cycles employing a constant-region primer in conjunction with a V-primer adapter. Via MiXCR, TCRdb re-called the reads, giving one row per CDR3 protein. Of about 64,000 distinct CDR3 sequences listed, more than 25% were seen once; the top ten hold approximately 7%.

The gene calls are TRBV12-3 or TRBV12-4 and TRBJ1-6; no clear D. The sequenced sample was PBMCs, obtained before treatment. This TCR was sampled from a male donor with rectosigmoid adenocarcinoma. The CDR3 region is CASSLTGGRGSPLHF. CDR3 bases: TGTGCCAGCAGTCTAACGGGAGGGCGAGGGTCACCCCTCCACTTT.